This TCR beta chain is from a study of blood T cell repertoires in COVID-19. Study background: The United States, Italy and Spain were the sources of the acute and convalescent COVID-19 samples. T cells, B-cell-depleted T cells, or PBMCs provided the cDNA or gDNA that served as material.

V lost 4 bases and J 0 bases, leaving 11 bases between the germline ends. The CDR3 has 15 residues. CDR1 is SGHNT and CDR2 is YYREEE in the germline V gene (reference sequence). In the source study's methods: Counts of nucleated cells, estimated from reference gene primer amplification, were obtained. Assay: immunoSEQ multiplex PCR; the TCRdb copy retains only in-frame clones and omits some. That table is the source of V, J and clone size, and D and trimming were worked out from the DNA. The table records about 170,000 clones, roughly four fifths of them present only once. The sequence came from a man between 35 and 55 years old who had recovered from COVID-19. The specimen sequenced was peripheral blood. The V and J genes are TRBV5-4 and TRBJ2-4; D perhaps matches TRBD1 (6 bases). CDR3 sequence (DNA): TGTGCCAGCAGCGGAGACAGGCTAGCCAAAAACATTCAGTACTTC. Translated: CASSGDRLAKNIQYF.